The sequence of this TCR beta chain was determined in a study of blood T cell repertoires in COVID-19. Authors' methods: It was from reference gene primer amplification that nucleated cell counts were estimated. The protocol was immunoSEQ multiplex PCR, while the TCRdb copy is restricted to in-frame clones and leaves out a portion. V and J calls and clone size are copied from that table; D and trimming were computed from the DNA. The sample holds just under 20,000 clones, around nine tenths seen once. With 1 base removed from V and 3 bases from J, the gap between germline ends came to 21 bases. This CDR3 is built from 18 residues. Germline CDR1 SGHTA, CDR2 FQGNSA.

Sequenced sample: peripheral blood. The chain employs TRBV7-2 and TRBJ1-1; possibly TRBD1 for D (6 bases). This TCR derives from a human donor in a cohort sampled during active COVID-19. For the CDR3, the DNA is TGTGCCAGCAGCTTAGTTTCCCTTTTTTTTGAGGGGGACACTGAAGCTTTCTTT. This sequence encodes CASSLVSLFFEGDTEAFF.